Each of the 16 T cell receptor beta chains below was sequenced from the same sample in a study of T cells in Graves' hyperthyroidism and ophthalmopathy. The CDR3 regions of TCR beta were amplified from RNA transcripts. A set of HTBI primers served as the primers for a first-round RT-PCR of the TCR CDR3. One entry per CDR3 protein results from TCRdb running MiXCR on the multiplex PCR reads. This table has around 200,000 distinct CDR3 sequences, approximately 20% appearing once. The specimen sequenced was blood. The receptors originated from a man between 35 and 55 years old with Graves' hyperthyroidism.

This clonotype turned up a few times. The rearrangement links TRBV6-1 to TRBJ2-3; 7 bases match TRBD1. J was trimmed by 4 bases and V by 6 bases; bases with no gene match: 7. The CDR3 is 14 amino acids. From germline, CDR1 is MNHNS and CDR2 SASEGT. Written as DNA, the CDR3 is TGTGCCAGCAGAGAGGGTACAGGGGCAGATACGCAGTATTTT. It encodes CASREGTGADTQYF.

This clonotype was seen many times. The chain couples TRBV7-3 to TRBJ2-2; D is ambiguous. Germline V lookup: CDR1 SGHTA, CDR2 FQGTGA. CDR3 length: 12 amino acids. Trimming shortened V by 6 bases and J by 7 bases, and 9 bases separated the two germline ends. The CDR3 loop is CASSWGDGELFF. DNA of the CDR3: TGTGCCAGCAGTTGGGGTGACGGGGAGCTGTTTTTT. Looking up the rest from reference TRBV7-3 and TRBJ2-2 gives the full variable domain: GAGVSQTPSNKVTEKGKYVELRCDPISGHTALYWYRQSLGQGPEFLIYFQGTGAADDSGLPNDRFFAVRPEGSVSTLKIQRTERGDSAVYLCASSWGDGELFFGEGSRLTVL.

This clonotype showed up many times. This chain joins TRBV2 and TRBJ1-5, with TRBD1 matching 7 bases. This CDR3 is built from 15 residues. Trimming took 6 bases from V and 2 from J; bases not matched to a gene: 7. CDR1 is SNHLY, CDR2 FYNNEI, per germline. The CDR3, as DNA: TGTGCCAGCAGCCGACAGGGTGGAGGCAATCAGCCCCAGCATTTT. Protein product: CASSRQGGGNQPQHF.

This clonotype was counted a few times. The chain carries TRBV5-4 and TRBJ2-6, with 9 bases identical to TRBD2. This CDR3 spans 22 amino acids. Germline values: CDR1 SGHNT, CDR2 YYREEE (reference sequence). After removal of 1 base from V and 4 bases from J, the junction contained 21 bases not matched to a gene. For the CDR3, the DNA is TGTGCCAGCAGCTTGACCCCTCGAAGTTGGGCGGGGGGGCCGAGAGGGGCCAACGTCCTGACTTTC. It translates to CASSLTPRSWAGGPRGANVLTF.

The CDR3 nucleotides are TGTGCCAGCAGTTCTCGGACCTACTATGGCTACACCTTC. It yields the protein CASSSRTYYGYTF. The J gene is TRBJ1-2, the V gene TRBV28, with D unresolved. The CDR3 consists of 13 residues. The V gene lost 4 bases and the J gene lost 3 bases, with 9 bases spanning the gap. Germline values: CDR1 MDHEN, CDR2 SYDVKM.

Ten or more counts support this clonotype. The chain is built from TRBV9 and TRBJ2-3, with D perhaps given as TRBD1 or TRBD2 (5 bases each). Trimming took off 4 bases at V and 6 bases at J, with 12 bases between the two ends. The germline V gene encodes CDR1 SGDLS and CDR2 YYNGEE. CDR3 size: 13 residues. CDR3 coding DNA: TGTGCCAGCAGCAAGGGGACGTCGGATACGCAGTATTTT. Its translation: CASSKGTSDTQYF.

The sample holds a few counts of this clonotype. The chain has TRBV9 and TRBJ2-1; 8 bases agree with TRBD1. Unmatched junction bases numbered 9, after V lost 3 bases and J lost 7 bases. Germline assignment: CDR1 SGDLS and CDR2 YYNGEE. The CDR3 totals 15 residues. CDR3 in DNA: TGTGCCAGCAGCGCAAGGACAGGGTCGTTAAATGAGCAGTTCTTC. This codes for CASSARTGSLNEQFF.

In its sample, this clonotype was seen many times. V is TRBV13 and J is TRBJ2-2; D is possibly TRBD2 (5 bases). CDR3 length: 13 amino acids. The germline CDR1 and CDR2 sequences are PRHDT and FYEKMQ (reference sequence). The germline V and J ends were trimmed by 3 bases and 4 bases, with 6 bases remaining between them. CDR3 region: CASSLEVTGELFF. In nucleotides, the CDR3 is TGTGCCAGCAGCTTGGAGGTCACCGGGGAGCTGTTTTTT.

This clonotype has at least ten counts. The V and J genes are TRBV7-2 and TRBJ2-1, with a tentative D call TRBD2 (6 bases). V gave up 5 bases and J gave up 0 bases, with 11 bases separating them. Germline V gene sequence: CDR1 SGHTA, CDR2 FQGNSA. The CDR3 spans 15 residues. The CDR3 sequence is CASSPGGVSYNEQFF. CDR3 nucleotides: TGTGCCAGCAGCCCCGGGGGTGTCTCCTACAATGAGCAGTTCTTC.

This rearrangement joins TRBV6-2 or TRBV6-3 to TRBJ1-5; perhaps TRBD1 as D (6 bases). Germline V gives CDR1 MNHEY, CDR2 SVGEGT. Trimming took 0 bases from V and 1 from J, leaving 19 bases between them. This CDR3 is 19 amino acids long. Here the CDR3 DNA reads TGTGCCAGCAGTTACTCCTTTATTAGAGGGGGTGGCAGCAATCAGCCCCAGCATTTT. Translating it yields CASSYSFIRGGGSNQPQHF.

The chain combines TRBV20-1 with TRBJ2-3; possibly TRBD1 for D (6 bases). Trimming pared 0 bases from V and 1 base from J, leaving 14 bases between. This CDR3 comprises 16 residues. Per the germline V gene, CDR1 is DFQATT and CDR2 is SNEGSKA (reference sequence). This CDR3 is CSARDGQMRGTDTQYF. In DNA form, the CDR3 reads TGCAGTGCTAGAGATGGACAGATGAGAGGCACAGATACGCAGTATTTT.

In this sample, this clonotype turned up many times. The genes are TRBV7-2 and TRBJ2-1; TRBD2 matches 11 bases. J was trimmed by 7 bases and V by 5 bases; bases with no gene match: 7. This CDR3 region has 15 residues. Per germline, CDR1 SGHTA and CDR2 FQGNSA. Here the CDR3 reads CASSTPGLAENEQFF. The CDR3 DNA reads TGTGCCAGCAGCACGCCGGGACTAGCGGAAAATGAGCAGTTCTTC.

This clonotype was counted only a few times. The chain recombines TRBV6-1 with TRBJ2-3; D gene unclear. V was clipped by 5 bases and J by 4 bases, with 10 bases between them. Germline CDR1 reads MNHNS; CDR2 reads SASEGT. This CDR3 region has 13 residues. This CDR3 reads CASSRQPADTQYF. The CDR3 bases are TGTGCCAGCAGTCGACAACCGGCAGATACGCAGTATTTT.

This chain uses TRBV9 with TRBJ1-1, with 9 bases aligning to TRBD1. The germline V gene has CDR1 SGDLS and CDR2 YYNGEE. Germline trimming cut 3 bases from V and 5 bases from J; bases unmatched to any gene: 14. This CDR3 has 17 amino acids. The CDR3 reads CASSATSGTGSRTEAFF. CDR3 sequence (DNA): TGTGCCAGCAGCGCAACTTCCGGGACAGGGTCTCGGACTGAAGCTTTCTTT. Looking up the rest from reference TRBV9 and TRBJ1-1 gives the full variable domain: DSGVTQTPKHLITATGQRVTLRCSPRSGDLSVYWYQQSLDQGLQFLIQYYNGEERAKGNILERFSAQQFPDLHSELNLSSLELGDSALYFCASSATSGTGSRTEAFFGQGTRLTVV.

The sample holds many counts of this clonotype. The chain recombines TRBV30 with TRBJ2-1, with D maybe TRBD1 (6 bases). CDR1 and CDR2 from the germline V gene are GTSNPN and SVGIG (reference sequence). The ends were cut back, 4 bases at V and 2 bases at J, with 21 bases in the middle. The CDR3 length is 17 residues. The CDR3 DNA is TGTGCCTGGACCTTCGGGCTCGCAGGGGAAACCTACAATGAGCAGTTCTTC. Its translation is CAWTFGLAGETYNEQFF. Looking up the rest from reference TRBV30 and TRBJ2-1 gives the full variable domain: SQTIHQWPATLVQPVGSPLSLECTVEGTSNPNLYWYRQAAGRGLQLLFYSVGIGQISSEVPQNLSASRPQDRQFILSSKKLLLSDSGFYLCAWTFGLAGETYNEQFFGPGTRLTVL.

This clonotype was picked up many times. This sequence joins TRBV28 and TRBJ2-5, with D possibly TRBD1 on 5 matching bases. V lost 5 bases to trimming and J lost 5 bases, with 9 bases between them. This CDR3 region has 12 residues. Germline values: CDR1 MDHEN, CDR2 SYDVKM. CDR3 residues: CASSAGSETQYF. The CDR3 bases are TGTGCCAGCAGTGCAGGGTCGGAGACCCAGTACTTC.